The TCR beta chain described here comes from a study of cytomegalovirus exposure and HLA in healthy donors. A multiplex PCR was run with 60 Vbeta primers and 13 Jbeta primers. Produced via immunoSEQ multiplex PCR; TCRdb's table is partial and in-frame only. The data hold about 200,000 clones, with around 75% observed a single time. CDR3 length: 19 amino acids. V lost 1 base and J lost 8; bases outside the gene matches: 14. The germline V gene has CDR1 SGHVS and CDR2 FNYEAQ. The source material was PBMCs. The chain couples TRBV7-6 to TRBJ2-2, with 12 bases matching TRBD2. This TCR was sampled from a male donor in good health and CMV-seropositive. The CDR3, as DNA: TGTGCCAGCAGCTTAGACCGACTAGCGGGGGCGGTTTCGTCGGGGGAGCTGTTTTTT. Its protein is CASSLDRLAGAVSSGELFF. Full variable domain (rest looked up from reference TRBV7-6 and TRBJ2-2): GAGVSQSPRYKVTKRGQDVALRCDPISGHVSLYWYRQALGQGPEFLTYFNYEAQQDKSGLPNDRFSAERPEGSISTLTIQRTEQRDSAMYRCASSLDRLAGAVSSGELFFGEGSRLTVL.